This T cell receptor (beta chain) was sequenced during a study of CD8 T cells in ankylosing spondylitis. Study results and caveats: Those disease-linked clones were CD8+; they were also relatively rare in peripheral blood. A subset of motif variants has previously been described in the synovial fluid and blood of reactive arthritis.

The CDR3 runs to 16 residues. In germline, CDR1 is DFQATT, CDR2 SNEGSKA (reference sequence). Via MiXCR, TCRdb re-called the 5' RACE reads, giving one row per CDR3 protein. Among about 240,000 distinct CDR3 sequences, roughly a tenth were seen once, and the ten largest hold under 7%. Remarks on this clonotype: The antigen is not known. Germline and junction disagree at one end, which may indicate a read error.

V usage is TRBV20-1 and J usage is TRBJ2-1; 8 bases map to TRBD2. This sequence originates from a male donor with ankylosing spondylitis or in good health (not recorded which). The sample taken for sequencing was blood, either unsorted or a sorted T cell fraction (not recorded which). The CDR3 here is CCARASTGGPHNEQFF. CDR3 bases: TGCTGTGCTAGAGCTTCGACGGGGGGGCCCCACAATGAGCAGTTCTTC.